The T cell receptor beta chain described here comes from a study of CD8 T cells in Susac syndrome. Germline assignment: CDR1 SGHTA and CDR2 FQGNSA. The CDR3 is 16 amino acids. Trimming cost V 1 base and J 2 bases, with 15 bases left between them. The RNA input was 0.5 to 1 ug, and it was reverse transcribed with random hexamers. TCRdb reanalysed the immunoSEQ multiplex PCR reads using MiXCR and keeps one entry per CDR3 protein. The table lists 130,000 or so distinct CDR3 sequences, over 75% of them singletons, with 0.45% to 0.65% in the top ten. This clonotype was obtained from a human donor with multiple sclerosis. Sample: CD8+ T cells from PBMCs. This rearrangement joins TRBV7-2 to TRBJ2-7, with D perhaps TRBD1 or TRBD2 (5 bases each). The CDR3 nucleotides are TGTGCCAGCAGCTTAGGAGGGGACGGGGACCCCTACGAGCAGTACTTC. Translation: CASSLGGDGDPYEQYF.